This T cell receptor beta chain was sequenced in a study of T cell responses to AZD1222 COVID-19 vaccine. Whole-study results and caveats: Within unmutated variant regions lay the reported targets of nearly half of spike-specific TCRs. CD4 TCRs covered the whole spike, strongest at regions 160-218 and 743-854. Donors, mostly white British, included more females; clonal diversity was possibly underestimated.

Repertoires were generated with immunoSEQ multiplex PCR, while TCRdb's copy carries only in-frame clones and drops some. Of some 170,000 clones listed, around 90% were seen once; the top ten hold about 2.8%. Concerning this clone itself: Its antigen remains unidentified.

This CDR3 region has 13 residues. V was trimmed by 3 bases and J by 5 bases, leaving 10 bases between them. Germline CDR1 SNHLY, CDR2 FYNNEI. The TCR originated in an adult in good health. The chain carries TRBV2 and TRBJ2-5; D is perhaps TRBD2 (6 bases). This specimen was peripheral blood, taken on day 0 of AZD1222 vaccination. In DNA form, the CDR3 reads TGTGCCAGCAGTGACCTTCTAGCGGAGACCCAGTACTTC. It encodes CASSDLLAETQYF.